Listed here are 28 T cell receptor beta chains from one sample, sequenced in a study of blood T cell repertoires in COVID-19. TCRdb's copy holds only in-frame clones and misses some; the assay was immunoSEQ multiplex PCR. This sample yields 230,000 or so clones, of which around 89% are seen a single time; 2.5% belongs to the top ten. The sequencing sample was made of PBMCs or T cells enriched from blood (not recorded which). Receptors were obtained from a woman between 35 and 50 years old with acute COVID-19.

This CDR3 is CASSATGPYEQYV. CDR3 bases: TGTGCCAGCAGCGCGACAGGGCCCTACGAGCAGTACGTC. V and J are TRBV6-2 or TRBV6-3 and TRBJ2-7, with 7 bases lining up with TRBD1. Trimming removed 6 bases from V and 2 bases from J; junction bases left unmatched: 4. Germline V gives CDR1 MNHEY, CDR2 SVGEGT. CDR3 length equals 13 residues.

The rearrangement uses TRBV2 and TRBJ2-7; possibly TRBD2 for D (5 bases). This CDR3 contains 13 residues. Germline V gene data show CDR1 as SNHLY and CDR2 as FYNNEI. V was cut by 7 bases and J by 0 bases, with 10 bases left in between. The CDR3 spells CASTRGVSYEQYV. CDR3 DNA sequence: TGTGCCAGCACCCGGGGTGTCTCCTACGAGCAGTACGTC.

This clone has only a few counts. The CDR3 loop reads CASSYREGADTQYF. The DNA of the CDR3 is TGCGCCAGCAGCTACCGGGAAGGAGCAGATACGCAGTATTTT. V is TRBV10-1 and J is TRBJ2-3; a weak D match, TRBD2 (5 bases). Germline CDR1 reads WNHNN; CDR2 reads SYGVQD (reference sequence). V was shortened by 6 bases and J by 4 bases, with 14 bases between the two germline ends. CDR3 length equals 14 residues.

The rearrangement links TRBV4-1 to TRBJ2-1, with D tentatively TRBD2 (5 bases). The V end lost 0 bases, the J end lost 0 bases, and 12 bases lay between the germline ends. CDR3 length: 17 amino acids. Germline CDR1 MGHRA, CDR2 YSYEKL. Here the CDR3 DNA reads TGCGCCAGCAGCCAAGAGAATCTGGGGAGCTCCTACAATGAGCAGTTCTTC. Protein sequence: CASSQENLGSSYNEQFF.

This chain links TRBV4-3 with TRBJ1-3; D gene uncertain. Germline values: CDR1 LGHNA, CDR2 YSLEER. The CDR3 loop spans 16 amino acids. V was shortened by 1 base and J by 2 bases, with 12 bases between the two germline ends. The CDR3: CASSQGREGAGNTIYF. The CDR3 DNA is TGCGCCAGCAGCCAAGGGAGGGAGGGCGCTGGAAACACCATATATTTT.

The gene calls are TRBV11-3 and TRBJ1-1; TRBD1 might be the D (5 bases). This CDR3 is 15 amino acids long. The V end was cut by 5 bases, the J end by 3 bases, with 16 bases between. Germline loops: CDR1 SGHNT, CDR2 YENEEA. CDR3 DNA: TGTGCCAGCAGCCCCCGGGCAGGGAGGGACACTGAAGCTTTCTTT. Protein product: CASSPRAGRDTEAFF.

This clone was counted a few times. J is TRBJ2-7 and V is TRBV4-3; 7 bases are shared with TRBD1. The V and J ends lost 4 bases and 3 bases, in that order; junction bases with no gene match: 6. The CDR3 has 14 residues. Germline CDR1 LGHNA, CDR2 YSLEER. In DNA form, the CDR3 reads TGCGCCAGCAGCCCGACCCGGGACAGCTACGAGCAGTACTTC. Its protein product is CASSPTRDSYEQYF.

V gene TRBV27 combines with J gene TRBJ2-2; 9 bases map to TRBD1. The ends lost 2 bases at V and 8 bases at J; junction bases unmatched: 9. The CDR3 is 16 amino acids. CDR1 and CDR2 from the germline V gene are MNHEY and SMNVEV (reference sequence). CDR3 protein: CASSLLLGQGFGELFF. The CDR3 DNA reads as TGTGCCAGCAGTTTACTCCTAGGACAGGGGTTTGGGGAGCTGTTTTTT.

The J gene is TRBJ2-7, the V gene TRBV5-4; 15 bases agree with TRBD2. CDR1 and CDR2 from the germline V gene are SGHNT and YYREEE (reference sequence). After removal of 4 bases from V and 0 bases from J, the junction contained 11 bases not matched to a gene. This CDR3 is 19 amino acids long. The CDR3 nucleotides read TGTGCCAGCAGCGCGGTTCCGGGACTAGCGGGAGGCAGCTCCTACGAGCAGTACGTC. It is translated as CASSAVPGLAGGSSYEQYV.

The chain joins TRBV7-9 to TRBJ2-3; D remains ambiguous. V shed 8 bases and J shed 3 bases, with 12 bases lying between them. Germline V gene sequence: CDR1 SEHNR, CDR2 FQNEAQ (reference sequence). The CDR3 runs to 13 residues. This CDR3 reads CASDRVSTDTQYF. DNA for the CDR3: TGTGCCAGCGATAGAGTTTCGACAGATACGCAGTATTTT.

J is TRBJ2-5 and V is TRBV2; the match to TRBD2 covers 7 bases. J gave up 6 bases and V 4 bases, and 11 bases lay outside the gene matches. CDR1 and CDR2 from the germline V gene are SNHLY and FYNNEI. CDR3 length equals 15 residues. CDR3 in amino acids: CASSVRGRAGKTQYF. In DNA form, the CDR3 reads TGTGCCAGCAGTGTACGTGGGAGGGCCGGGAAGACCCAGTACTTC.

V and J are TRBV18 and TRBJ2-7; 14 bases align to TRBD2. Germline V gene data show CDR1 as KGHSH and CDR2 as LQKENI. V was pared by 6 bases and J by 3 bases, with 7 bases of the junction left unmatched. This CDR3 comprises 16 residues. This chain's CDR3 is CASSGGLAGEGYEQYF. For the CDR3, the DNA is TGTGCCAGCTCCGGGGGACTAGCGGGGGAGGGCTACGAGCAGTACTTC. Based on the CDR3 plus reference TRBV18 and TRBJ2-7, the full variable domain is NAGVMQNPRHLVRRRGQEARLRCSPMKGHSHVYWYRQLPEEGLKFMVYLQKENIIDESGMPKERFSAEFPKEGPSILRIQQVVRGDSAAYFCASSGGLAGEGYEQYFGPGTRLTVT.

The rearrangement links TRBV7-9 to TRBJ1-5; D gene uncertain. Germline V gene sequence: CDR1 SEHNR, CDR2 FQNEAQ (reference sequence). Trimming took off 5 bases at V and 2 bases at J, with 7 bases between the two ends. The CDR3 extends over 13 amino acids. The CDR3 nucleotides are TGTGCCAGCAGCGAACACGGCAATCAGCCCCAGCATTTT. Protein product: CASSEHGNQPQHF.

The chain combines TRBV7-9 with TRBJ2-5, with D possibly matching TRBD1 (6 bases). Looked up from germline, CDR1 is SEHNR and CDR2 is FQNEAQ (reference sequence). This CDR3 is 15 amino acids long. The V and J ends lost 4 bases and 5 bases respectively, with 17 bases between them. This CDR3 reads CASSSGTPLRETQYF. The CDR3 DNA follows: TGTGCCAGCAGCTCCGGGACACCGCTGCGGGAGACCCAGTACTTC.

This clone was recorded once. The V and J genes are TRBV5-1 and TRBJ1-3, with 7 positions matching TRBD1. From germline, CDR1 is SGHRS and CDR2 YFSETQ. Trimming cost V 4 bases and J 0 bases; bases outside gene matches: 7. The CDR3 has 16 residues. The CDR3 reads CASSPGTGASGNTIYF. DNA for the CDR3: TGCGCCAGCAGCCCGGGTACAGGGGCCTCTGGAAACACCATATATTTT.

Comments on this clone: The sample holds other DNA sequences that translate to the same CDR3. The CDR3 reads CASSLGTGGNGYTF. CDR3 nucleotide sequence: TGCGCCAGCAGCTTGGGCACAGGCGGGAACGGCTACACCTTC. The chain couples TRBV5-1 to TRBJ1-2; possibly TRBD1 for D (5 bases). Trimming took off 0 bases at V and 8 bases at J, with 14 bases between the two ends. The CDR3 is made up of 14 amino acids. The germline V gene encodes CDR1 SGHRS and CDR2 YFSETQ. Full variable domain (rest looked up from reference TRBV5-1 and TRBJ1-2): KAGVTQTPRYLIKTRGQQVTLSCSPISGHRSVSWYQQTPGQGLQFLFEYFSETQRNKGNFPGRFSGRQFSNSRSEMNVSTLELGDSALYLCASSLGTGGNGYTFGSGTRLTVV.

The chain links TRBV6-6 to TRBJ2-3; 9 positions match TRBD2. The V and J ends lost 2 bases and 3 bases, in that order; junction bases with no gene match: 6. The CDR3 spans 16 residues. Germline V gene data show CDR1 as MNHNY and CDR2 as SVGAGI (reference sequence). CDR3 in amino acids: CASSYPLAGNTDTQYF. The CDR3 nucleotides read TGTGCCAGCAGTTACCCCCTAGCGGGGAATACAGATACGCAGTATTTT.

This clone was detected a few times. The chain recombines TRBV12-3 or TRBV12-4 with TRBJ1-1; D is undetermined. The CDR3 has 13 amino acids. Trimming removed 0 bases from V and 8 bases from J, with 10 bases in between. For the CDR3, the DNA is TGTGCCAGCAGTTTAGCGCTTTCGGGGGAAGCTTTCTTT. This translates into CASSLALSGEAFF.

The chain has TRBV28 and TRBJ1-2, with 11 bases that match TRBD1. V was pared by 2 bases and J by 8 bases, with 4 bases of the junction left unmatched. The germline CDR1 and CDR2 sequences are MDHEN and SYDVKM. The CDR3 runs 14 residues. This CDR3 is CASSLGQGAGGYTF. The CDR3 DNA sequence: TGTGCCAGCAGTTTAGGACAGGGGGCAGGAGGCTACACCTTC.

The chain couples TRBV7-2 to TRBJ1-2, with a possible D match to TRBD1 (5 bases). Per the germline V gene, CDR1 is SGHTA and CDR2 is FQGNSA. V lost 3 bases and J lost 11, with 19 bases in between. This CDR3 spans 14 amino acids. CDR3 sequence: CASSLGRLSGSYTF. CDR3 in DNA: TGTGCCAGCAGCTTGGGGCGGCTCAGTGGGTCGTACACCTTC. Together with reference TRBV7-2 and TRBJ1-2, the CDR3 gives the full variable domain: GAGVSQSPSNKVTEKGKDVELRCDPISGHTALYWYRQSLGQGLEFLIYFQGNSAPDKSGLPSDRFSAERTGGSVSTLTIQRTQQEDSAVYLCASSLGRLSGSYTFGSGTRLTVV.

The chain is built from TRBV11-2 and TRBJ2-5; the D gene is possibly TRBD2 (6 bases). The CDR3 runs 15 residues. Deletions cut 3 bases from V and 5 bases from J, with 16 bases between. Germline V gene sequence: CDR1 SGHAT, CDR2 FQNNGV. CDR3 amino acids: CASSLEWGLAETQYF. The CDR3 bases are TGTGCCAGCAGCTTGGAGTGGGGCCTAGCGGAGACCCAGTACTTC.

This clone was seen once. This chain connects TRBV6-2 or TRBV6-3 to TRBJ2-1, with 12 nucleotides matching TRBD2. Germline V gene lookup returns CDR1 MNHEY and CDR2 SVGEGT. With 5 bases clipped from V and 8 bases from J, the junction kept 19 bases outside the gene matches. The CDR3 extends over 19 amino acids. The CDR3 sequence: CASSGGTSGLGLGFDEQFF. DNA of the CDR3: TGTGCCAGCAGTGGAGGGACTAGCGGGCTGGGATTGGGGTTTGATGAGCAGTTCTTC.

This rearrangement joins TRBV5-8 to TRBJ1-6; tentatively, D is TRBD1 (6 bases). V was cut by 4 bases and J by 5 bases, with 10 bases left in between. Germline V gives CDR1 SGHTS, CDR2 YDEGEE. This CDR3 is built from 14 residues. CDR3 DNA: TGTGCCAGCAGCGCCGACAGGAATAATTCACCCCTCCACTTT. Translated, it gives CASSADRNNSPLHF.

The chain is built from TRBV5-8 and TRBJ1-5; 11 bases match TRBD1. The ends lost 3 bases at V and 0 bases at J; junction bases unmatched: 2. The CDR3 contains 16 residues. The germline V gene has CDR1 SGHTS and CDR2 YDEGEE. This CDR3 is CASSWDRGYSNQPQHF. In DNA, the CDR3 is TGTGCCAGCAGCTGGGACAGGGGGTATAGCAATCAGCCCCAGCATTTT.

This clone was seen just once. The rearrangement uses TRBV9 and TRBJ2-7; 8 nucleotides agree with TRBD1. CDR3 length: 15 amino acids. Trimming removed 0 bases from V and 3 bases from J; junction bases left unmatched: 5. CDR1 and CDR2 (germline): SGDLS, YYNGEE. As DNA, the CDR3 is TGTGCCAGCAGCGTAGGGGGACAGGCAGTCTACGAGCAGTACTTC. This translates into CASSVGGQAVYEQYF.

This chain links TRBV5-1 with TRBJ1-1; D is uncertain. The CDR3 totals 15 residues. V lost 0 bases to trimming and J lost 4 bases, with 13 bases between them. Germline V lookup: CDR1 SGHRS, CDR2 YFSETQ. DNA of the CDR3: TGCGCCAGCAGCTTGGGACCCGGGGTCGGCACTGAAGCTTTCTTT. Translation: CASSLGPGVGTEAFF.

This clone was detected a few times. This sequence joins TRBV11-2 and TRBJ1-5; D may be TRBD1 (5 bases). V lost 5 bases, J lost 2 bases, and 16 bases lay in between. Germline V gives CDR1 SGHAT, CDR2 FQNNGV. This CDR3 comprises 16 residues. The CDR3 region has the DNA TGTGCCAGCAGCCTAGGGGTTACGGGGGGCAATCAGCCCCAGCATTTT. Residues: CASSLGVTGGNQPQHF.

The chain uses TRBV10-2 and TRBJ2-7; the D is unclear. V lost 2 bases and J lost 3, with 8 bases in between. CDR1 and CDR2 from the germline V gene are WSHSY and SAAADI. The CDR3 is 13 residues long. The CDR3: CASSETRGYEQYF. The CDR3 coding sequence is TGCGCCAGCAGTGAGACCAGAGGCTACGAGCAGTACTTC.